The 6 T cell receptor beta chains below were found in one sample sequenced in a study of blood T cell repertoires in COVID-19. The repertoire was sequenced with immunoSEQ multiplex PCR; TCRdb's copy has only in-frame clones and lacks some. The sample consists of roughly 320,000 clones, just over 85% of them appearing once. The sample was PBMCs or T cells enriched from blood (not recorded which). The receptors were gathered from a man aged 25 to 40 who had recovered from COVID-19.

The chain links TRBV3-1 (or the pseudogene TRBV3-2) to TRBJ1-2, with D perhaps TRBD1 (6 bases). In germline, CDR1 is LGHDT, CDR2 YNNKEL (reference sequence). V dropped 1 base and J dropped 4 bases, with 10 bases sitting between them. This CDR3 is built from 14 residues. CDR3 bases: TGTGCCAGCAGCCAAGCAGGGGTTTCCTATGGCTACACCTTC. Protein sequence: CASSQAGVSYGYTF.

The chain combines TRBV4-1 with TRBJ1-4; possibly TRBD1 for D (5 bases). Trimming shortened V by 6 bases and J by 3 bases, and 17 bases separated the two germline ends. In germline, CDR1 is MGHRA, CDR2 YSYEKL. This CDR3 comprises 16 residues. CDR3 DNA sequence: TGCGCCAGCAGGTCAGGGCGGGGTTCGGCTAATGAAAAACTGTTTTTT. Protein product: CASRSGRGSANEKLFF.

This chain joins TRBV24-1 and TRBJ2-7, with 10 bases that match TRBD1. V was pared by 2 bases and J by 5 bases, with 5 bases of the junction left unmatched. The CDR3 is made up of 15 amino acids. The germline gives CDR1 KGHDR, CDR2 SFDVKD. This CDR3 is CATSDSATGGNEQYF. Here the CDR3 DNA reads TGTGCCACCAGTGATTCAGCGACAGGGGGCAACGAGCAGTACTTC.

This chain connects TRBV7-9 to TRBJ2-3; 15 bases line up with TRBD2. Germline-derived CDR1 and CDR2 are SEHNR and FQNEAQ (reference sequence). Trimming took 5 bases from V and 4 from J; bases not matched to a gene: 4. The CDR3 runs 16 residues. In DNA, the CDR3 is TGTGCCAGCAGCCCAGGACTAGCGGGAGGGCCAGATACGCAGTATTTT. It specifies CASSPGLAGGPDTQYF.

The rearrangement links TRBV9 to TRBJ2-5, with no clear D. The CDR3 sequence is 16 residues long. Trimming cost V 0 bases and J 3 bases, with 15 bases left between them. Germline V gene sequence: CDR1 SGDLS, CDR2 YYNGEE. The CDR3 DNA follows: TGTGCCAGCAGCGTAGATACGGTCGTCGCGAAAGAGACCCAGTACTTC. Its translation: CASSVDTVVAKETQYF. Looking up the rest from reference TRBV9 and TRBJ2-5 gives the full variable domain: DSGVTQTPKHLITATGQRVTLRCSPRSGDLSVYWYQQSLDQGLQFLIQYYNGEERAKGNILERFSAQQFPDLHSELNLSSLELGDSALYFCASSVDTVVAKETQYFGPGTRLLVL.

V gene TRBV6-5 combines with J gene TRBJ1-2; a weak D match, TRBD1 (6 bases). The V gene lost 5 bases and the J gene lost 5 bases, with 15 bases spanning the gap. Germline V gene sequence: CDR1 MNHEY, CDR2 SVGAGI. There are 14 residues in the CDR3. In nucleotides, the CDR3 is TGTGCCAGCAGTCTCGCGGAACAGGGTTATGGCTACACCTTC. The encoded protein is CASSLAEQGYGYTF.